This note documents a single T cell receptor beta chain sequence. Antigen specificity is unknown. Sequencing was performed with immunoSEQ multiplex PCR; in TCRdb, only in-frame clones are kept and a portion is missing. The data hold fewer than 2.5 million clones, with under 95% observed a single time. The sample belongs to a study of shared clonotypes between healthy human individuals. Study information: Donor ages ranged 18 to 49 years: a couple of women, three men. Study results and caveats: All-four-donor shared clonotypes had higher generation probabilities than non-shared clonotypes did.

Material for sequencing was naive CD4+ T cells from PBMCs. Subset denoted: CD45RA+ positively selected. The sequence came from a man between 18 and 35 years old in good health. Some clones in this sample may be carry-over from other donors' samples.

CDR3: CASSLDMGGNTIYF. In DNA, the CDR3 is TGTGCCAGCAGCTTAGATATGGGTGGAAACACCATATATTTT. The J gene is TRBJ1-3, the V gene TRBV7-8; D is uncertain. Germline-derived CDR1 and CDR2 are SGHVS and FQNEAQ. Trimming took off 1 base at V and 3 bases at J, with 7 bases between the two ends. CDR3 length equals 14 residues.